This T cell receptor beta chain was sequenced for a study of T-cell memory formation after mild COVID-19. A single record per CDR3 protein comes from TCRdb applying MiXCR to the 5' RACE reads. The sample lists fewer than 700,000 distinct CDR3 sequences, more than 15% seen once, with approximately 12% in the top ten. The CDR3 runs to 13 residues. CDR1 is SGHTA, CDR2 FQGNSA, per germline. Trimming pared 1 base from V and 7 bases from J, leaving 11 bases between. The receptor was derived from an adult woman who had mild COVID-19 (a few samples of this study predate the infection). Cell type and time point are not known. The rearrangement uses TRBV7-2 and TRBJ2-7; D perhaps matches TRBD2 (5 bases). The material sequenced was PBMCs or a T cell subset sorted from them (not recorded which). The CDR3 region is CASSLGRSEEQYF. CDR3 DNA sequence: TGTGCCAGCAGCTTAGGGAGGTCGGAAGAGCAGTACTTC.